This entry describes one TCR beta chain. This clonotype was counted at least ten times. The antigen it recognizes is unknown. No per-base quality is available; no much larger clone lies one base away. From the cysteine up to the phenylalanine, the CDR3 has a length of 13 residues. Only CDR3 DNA is held: 39 bases, read in frame from base 1. V and J are trimmed by 6 bases and 6 bases, and the gene matches miss 6 bases of the junction. CDR1 is given as SNHLY and CDR2 as FYNNEI, both from the germline V gene. The time point label, as the study defines it: newly diagnosed GD, antithyroid drugs for less than 3 months. For both TCR sequencing and RNA sequencing, RNA was extracted from PBMCs in TRIzol. Graves' disease was diagnosed according to American Thyroid Association guidelines. Recruitment of patients was carried out at an endocrinology department in Xi'an, China. From each patient, approximately 9 milliliters of peripheral blood was collected into an EDTA anticoagulant tube. Ficoll Paque Plus density gradient separation was used to isolate PBMCs, and no additional T cell sorting was done. An Agilent 2100 Bioanalyzer and agarose gel were used to check RNA quality, while a NanoDrop 2000 measured RNA concentration.

The entry originates in a study of regulatory T cells in long-lasting Graves disease (dated by TCRdb to about 2021). For the wider study: Antithyroid drugs had been taken for less than 3 months by newly diagnosed Graves' disease patients. Patients with persistent Graves' disease were compared with patients with newly diagnosed Graves' disease using TCR sequencing and RNA sequencing of peripheral blood. The study took place in China and was registered as a clinical trial. A total of around 35 samples underwent TCR sequencing: about 13 from persistent and some 20 from newly diagnosed Graves' disease patients. What the study reported, not specific to this receptor: TRBV28, TRBJ1-2 and TRBJ2-5 were preferentially used in persistent disease, while TRBV20-1 and TRBJ2-1 were favored in newly diagnosed disease. Peripheral blood alone was examined, since thyroid tissue, which constituted the primary lesion, could not be accessed. The authors acknowledged the small sample size as a limitation that may reduce accuracy. A larger number of public clonotypes was shared among persistent patients (approximately 2,600) than among newly diagnosed patients (roughly 970). Compared with newly diagnosed patients, patients with persistent Graves' disease had lower TCR Shannon entropy and fewer highly expanded clones, which suggests clonal expansion. Only the TCR beta chain was sequenced and analyzed.

The library was built by means of multiplex PCR. Sequencing relied on an Illumina HiSeq 4000. TCR beta libraries were built with iRepertoire HTBI primers and Arm-PCR amplification of CDR3 regions. Gel purification was performed on PCR products prior to sequencing. Concerning the study's data processing: Gene usage analysis of CDR3 amino acid clonotypes used the 62 TRBV and about 13 TRBJ segments found across samples. COPE and FqMerger were used to merge filtered high-quality paired reads into contigs. BLAST was used to align contigs to IMGT TRBV, TRBD and TRBJ reference genes, and CDR3 was defined according to IMGT. Highly expanded clones were defined as clonotypes with a frequency above 0.1%. Repertoire diversity was measured by Shannon entropy, and V-J evenness by the Gini coefficient. A clonotype found in more than one individual was treated as public. The public reads were reprocessed in TCRdb via fastp at Q25 and MiXCR, keeping in-frame beta chains. Under each unique CDR3 protein, matching rows form one entry showing the most common genes and DNA. The V and J calls reflect TCRdb's pipeline rather than the authors' work. Across this sample there are a few hundred thousand distinct CDR3 sequences, with approximately 20% seen only once. 11% to 15% of the sample is in the top ten clones.

In addition, the sample was reused for a study of T cells in Graves' hyperthyroidism and ophthalmopathy. Looking at the second paper: Graves' hyperthyroidism was defined as stable when no progression to ophthalmopathy occurred over 18 months of follow-up. Hyperthyroidism patients were aged 18 to 65 years and newly diagnosed, with disease duration of less than 2 months. The study excluded patients with uncontrolled infections, other autoimmune diseases, pregnancy or lactation. Clinical symptoms, serum thyroxine and TRAb, thyroid ultrasound, and orbital computed tomography formed the basis for the diagnoses. The first round of RT-PCR for the TCR CDR3 was performed with the HTBI primer set and the Qiagen OneStep RT-PCR kit. Most expanded thyroid clonotypes (frequency above 0.001) were also detected in blood, a finding suggesting that blood repertoires may reflect thyroid immune responses. A 13 V-J signature model separated ophthalmopathy from stable hyperthyroidism, with approximately 87% sensitivity and 81% to 82% specificity in cross-validation and 80%/75% in testing. In validation, the model predicted progression to ophthalmopathy a median of roughly 6.1 months before onset, with over 55% sensitivity and about 72% specificity. To identify TCR V-J signatures that set the groups apart, the researchers used a discovery cohort of roughly 100 patients, made up of about 44 with Graves' ophthalmopathy and 57 with stable Graves' hyperthyroidism. Whether ophthalmopathy could be predicted prospectively was tested in an independent validation cohort made up of roughly 20 hyperthyroidism patients plus 17 patients who later progressed to ophthalmopathy. For training and testing, the 80 to 100 patients in the discovery cohort were randomly divided in a 7:3 ratio. In roughly six Graves' hyperthyroidism patients, the study also compared T-cell repertoires from thyroid tissue with T-cell repertoires from blood. After blood sampling, hyperthyroidism patients were treated with methimazole at a starting dose of 30 mg daily, and ophthalmopathy patients were treated with high-dose intravenous methylprednisolone. The libraries were constructed in a second round of multiplex PCR and then size-selected and purified. The libraries were sequenced on an Illumina HiSeq2000 using paired-end 100 bp reads. SOAPnuke was used to process the raw data, removing reads that contained adapters or uncalled bases, had a mean Phred below 15, or lacked an exact match to the constant primer or identifier. COPE v1.2.5 was used to merge high-quality paired reads, and clonotypes were defined as unique nucleotide sequences. Clonotypes were aligned to IMGT TRBV, TRBD and TRBJ reference segments using MiTCR v1.1. Analysis was restricted to V-J combinations with a frequency above 0.0001, which covered over 98% of repertoires. The TCS score was defined as F50 (clonal expansion) divided by E x V (chaos), with BLOSUM62-based TCRdist calculated between CDR3 peptides within each V-J. Welch's t-statistics and random forest reduced fewer than 550 V-J features to 13, which were used in a naive Bayes classifier (R e1071). No statistical method was used to set the sample size in advance, and investigators knew the group allocation. According to the paper, TCR Vbeta CDR3 sequencing was carried out on 120 to 150 peripheral blood samples, which came from around 43 ophthalmopathy, under 80 hyperthyroidism and 17 progressor patients.

The chain is assembled from TRBV2 and TRBJ2-3, with 7 bases matching TRBD1. This sequence was found in a woman under 40 with Graves disease. Donor details come from another sample of the same person, matched by shared clones. The source material was peripheral blood mononuclear cells (PBMCs), sampled at new diagnosis, from a patient treated with antithyroid drugs. The nucleotide sequence reads as follows: TGTGCCAGCAGCCCACAGGGGTTGGATACGCAGTATTTT. The translation is CASSPQGLDTQYF.